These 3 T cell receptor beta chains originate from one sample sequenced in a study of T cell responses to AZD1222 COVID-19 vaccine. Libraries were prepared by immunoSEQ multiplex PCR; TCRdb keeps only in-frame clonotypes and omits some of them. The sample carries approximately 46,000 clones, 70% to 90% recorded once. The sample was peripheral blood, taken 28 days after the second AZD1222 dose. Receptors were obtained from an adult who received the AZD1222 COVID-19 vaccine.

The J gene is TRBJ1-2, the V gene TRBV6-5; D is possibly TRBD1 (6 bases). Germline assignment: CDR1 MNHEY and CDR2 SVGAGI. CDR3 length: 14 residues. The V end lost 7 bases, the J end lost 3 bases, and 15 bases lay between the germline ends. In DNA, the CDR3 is TGTGCCAGCACCTTGCCGCAGGGGTACTATGGCTACACCTTC. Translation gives CASTLPQGYYGYTF.

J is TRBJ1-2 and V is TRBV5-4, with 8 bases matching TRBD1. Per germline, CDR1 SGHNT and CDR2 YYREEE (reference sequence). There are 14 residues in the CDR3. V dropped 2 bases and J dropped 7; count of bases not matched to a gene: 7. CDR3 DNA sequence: TGTGCCAGCAGCTTCTTTCAGGGGGCGGTTGGCTACACCTTC. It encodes CASSFFQGAVGYTF.

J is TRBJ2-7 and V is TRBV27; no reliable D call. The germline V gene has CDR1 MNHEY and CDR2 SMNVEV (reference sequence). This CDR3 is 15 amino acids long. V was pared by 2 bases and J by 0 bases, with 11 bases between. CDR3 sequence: CASSLRSQSSYEQYF. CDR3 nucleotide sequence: TGTGCCAGCAGTTTACGCAGCCAGAGCTCCTACGAGCAGTACTTC.